This paragraph reports one TCR beta chain. Its antigen remains unidentified. TCRdb keeps only in-frame clones here, not all; method: immunoSEQ multiplex PCR. The sample has 130,000 to 150,000 clones, roughly nine tenths seen once; the top ten hold 0.6% to 0.8%. Germline CDR1 and CDR2: GTSNPN and SVGIG (reference sequence). The CDR3 runs 15 residues. V was trimmed by 4 bases and J by 4 bases, leaving 19 bases between them. The data originate from a study of cytomegalovirus exposure and HLA in healthy donors. Study findings and constraints: Cytomegalovirus association was assigned to 150 to 200 TCR beta chains. TCR clusters originating in the first cohort tended to co-occur in the 110 or so validation repertoires, according to a later analysis.

This clonotype was sampled from a man aged 18 to 29 in good health and CMV-seronegative. Sequencing used PBMCs. The chain couples TRBV30 to TRBJ1-2; D is uncertain. CDR3 amino acids: CAWTDFELGAYGYTF. DNA of the CDR3: TGTGCCTGGACTGACTTTGAGTTAGGCGCCTATGGCTACACCTTC.